This T cell receptor (beta chain) was found in a study of early T cells in non-severe SARS-CoV-2 infection. Overall study: Chains from this unsorted whole-blood bulk RNA could not be paired. Findings of the study overall: Matching results from VDJdb favored anti-spike CD8 responses, leaving private and CD4 specificities undetected.

Details on this clonotype: Its antigen is not identified.

As part of library construction, unique molecular identifiers were attached to individual cDNA molecules. TCRdb processed the 5' RACE reads anew with MiXCR; each CDR3 protein has one entry. Here the sample spans about 60,000 distinct CDR3 sequences, approximately 9% being singletons. Trimming stripped 5 bases from V and 0 bases from J, with 5 bases between. Germline V gene data show CDR1 as SNHLY and CDR2 as FYNNEI. The CDR3 contains 14 residues. This sequence originates from an adult who was a healthcare worker with PCR-confirmed SARS-CoV-2 infection or an uninfected control (not recorded which). V is TRBV2 and J is TRBJ2-6; the D is unclear. Sequencing input: whole blood. The CDR3 region has the DNA TGTGCCAGCAGTAGGAACTCTGGGGCCAACGTCCTGACTTTC. This encodes CASSRNSGANVLTF.